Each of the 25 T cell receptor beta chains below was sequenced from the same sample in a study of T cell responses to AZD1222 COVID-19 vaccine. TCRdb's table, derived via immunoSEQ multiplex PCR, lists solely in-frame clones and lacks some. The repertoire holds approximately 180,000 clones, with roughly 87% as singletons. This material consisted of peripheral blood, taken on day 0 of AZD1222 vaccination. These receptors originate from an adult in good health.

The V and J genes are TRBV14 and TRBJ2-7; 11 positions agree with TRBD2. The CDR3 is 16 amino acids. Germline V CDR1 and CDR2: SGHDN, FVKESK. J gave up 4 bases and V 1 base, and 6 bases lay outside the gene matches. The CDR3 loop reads CASSQGVTSGRYEQYF. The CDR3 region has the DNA TGTGCCAGCAGCCAAGGAGTCACTAGCGGGAGATACGAGCAGTACTTC.

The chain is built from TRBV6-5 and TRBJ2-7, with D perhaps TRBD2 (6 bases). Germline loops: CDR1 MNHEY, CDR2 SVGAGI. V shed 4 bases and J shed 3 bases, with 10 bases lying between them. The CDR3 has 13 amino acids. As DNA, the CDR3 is TGTGCCAGCAGTTGGGCGGGGAACTACGAGCAGTACTTC. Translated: CASSWAGNYEQYF.

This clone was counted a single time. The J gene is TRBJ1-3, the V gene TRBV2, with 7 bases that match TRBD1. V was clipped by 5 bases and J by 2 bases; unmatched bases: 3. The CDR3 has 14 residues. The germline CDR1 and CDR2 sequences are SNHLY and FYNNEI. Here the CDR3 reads CASSLGTAGNTIYF. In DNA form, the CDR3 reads TGTGCCAGCAGTTTGGGGACAGCTGGAAACACCATATATTTT.

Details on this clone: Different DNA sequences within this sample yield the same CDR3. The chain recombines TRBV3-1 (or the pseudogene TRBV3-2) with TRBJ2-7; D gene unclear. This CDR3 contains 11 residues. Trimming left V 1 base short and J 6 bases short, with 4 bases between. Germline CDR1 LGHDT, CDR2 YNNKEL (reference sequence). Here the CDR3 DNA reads TGTGCCAGCAGCCAAGCTAGCGAGCAGTACTTC. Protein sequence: CASSQASEQYF.

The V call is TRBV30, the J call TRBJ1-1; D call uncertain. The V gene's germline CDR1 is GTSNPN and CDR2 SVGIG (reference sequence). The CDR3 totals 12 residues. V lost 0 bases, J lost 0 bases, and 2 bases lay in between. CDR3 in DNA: TGTGCCTGGAGTGTAATGAACACTGAAGCTTTCTTT. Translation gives CAWSVMNTEAFF. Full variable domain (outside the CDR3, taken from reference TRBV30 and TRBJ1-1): SQTIHQWPATLVQPVGSPLSLECTVEGTSNPNLYWYRQAAGRGLQLLFYSVGIGQISSEVPQNLSASRPQDRQFILSSKKLLLSDSGFYLCAWSVMNTEAFFGQGTRLTVV.

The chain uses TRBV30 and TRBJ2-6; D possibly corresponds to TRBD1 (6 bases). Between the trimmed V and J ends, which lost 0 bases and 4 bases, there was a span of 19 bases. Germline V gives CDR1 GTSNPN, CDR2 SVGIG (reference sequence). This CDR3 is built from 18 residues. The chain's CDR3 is CAWSVPVMQGTGANVLTF. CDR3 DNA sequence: TGTGCCTGGAGTGTACCCGTGATGCAGGGGACCGGGGCCAACGTCCTGACTTTC.

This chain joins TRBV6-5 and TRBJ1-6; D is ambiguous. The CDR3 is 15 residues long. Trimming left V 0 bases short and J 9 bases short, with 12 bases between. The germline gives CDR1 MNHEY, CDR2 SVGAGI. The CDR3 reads CASSYSLFSTSPLHF. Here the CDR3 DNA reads TGTGCCAGCAGTTACTCGTTGTTTTCTACTTCACCCCTCCACTTT.

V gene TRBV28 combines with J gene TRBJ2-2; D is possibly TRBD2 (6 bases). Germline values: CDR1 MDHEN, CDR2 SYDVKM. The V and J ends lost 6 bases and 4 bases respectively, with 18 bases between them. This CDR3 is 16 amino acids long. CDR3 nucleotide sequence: TGTGCCAGCAGCCACGCACTCGCGGGGCGCACCGGGGAGCTGTTTTTT. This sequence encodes CASSHALAGRTGELFF. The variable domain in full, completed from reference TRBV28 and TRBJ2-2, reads DVKVTQSSRYLVKRTGEKVFLECVQDMDHENMFWYRQDPGLGLRLIYFSYDVKMKEKGDIPEGYSVSREKKERFSLILESASTNQTSMYLCASSHALAGRTGELFFGEGSRLTVL.

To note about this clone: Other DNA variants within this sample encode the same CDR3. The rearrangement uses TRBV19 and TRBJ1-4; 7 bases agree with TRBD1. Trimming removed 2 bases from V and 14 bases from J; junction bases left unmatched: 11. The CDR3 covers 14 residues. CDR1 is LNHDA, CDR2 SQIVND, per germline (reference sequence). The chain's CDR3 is CASSIFQGGIGLFF. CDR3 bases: TGTGCCAGTAGTATATTCCAGGGGGGGATAGGGCTGTTTTTT.

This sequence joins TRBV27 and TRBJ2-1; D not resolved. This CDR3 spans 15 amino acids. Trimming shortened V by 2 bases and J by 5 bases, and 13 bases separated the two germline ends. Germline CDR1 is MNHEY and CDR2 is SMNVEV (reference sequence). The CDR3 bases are TGTGCCAGCAGTTTAGGGCCACTTGGGAACAATGAGCAGTTCTTC. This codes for CASSLGPLGNNEQFF.

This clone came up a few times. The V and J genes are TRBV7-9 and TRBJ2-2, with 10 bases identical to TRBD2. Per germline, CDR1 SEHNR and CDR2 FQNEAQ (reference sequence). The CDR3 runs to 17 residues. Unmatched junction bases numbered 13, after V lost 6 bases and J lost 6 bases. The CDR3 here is CASSPWTSGLGAGELFF. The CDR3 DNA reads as TGTGCCAGCAGTCCCTGGACTAGCGGTCTCGGGGCCGGGGAGCTGTTTTTT.

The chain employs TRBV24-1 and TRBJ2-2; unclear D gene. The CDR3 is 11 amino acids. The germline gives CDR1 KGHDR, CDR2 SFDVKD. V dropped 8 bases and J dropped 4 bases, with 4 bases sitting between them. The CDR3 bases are TGTGCCACCATGGGCACCGGGGAGCTGTTTTTT. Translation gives CATMGTGELFF.

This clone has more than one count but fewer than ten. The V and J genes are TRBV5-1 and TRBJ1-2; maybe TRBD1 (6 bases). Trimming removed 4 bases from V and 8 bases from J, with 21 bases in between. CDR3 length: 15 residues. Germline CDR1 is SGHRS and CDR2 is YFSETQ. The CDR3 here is CASSPDGGLISGYTF. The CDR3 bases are TGCGCCAGCAGCCCCGATGGGGGGCTGATCTCGGGCTACACCTTC. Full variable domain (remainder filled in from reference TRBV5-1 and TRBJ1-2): KAGVTQTPRYLIKTRGQQVTLSCSPISGHRSVSWYQQTPGQGLQFLFEYFSETQRNKGNFPGRFSGRQFSNSRSEMNVSTLELGDSALYLCASSPDGGLISGYTFGSGTRLTVV.

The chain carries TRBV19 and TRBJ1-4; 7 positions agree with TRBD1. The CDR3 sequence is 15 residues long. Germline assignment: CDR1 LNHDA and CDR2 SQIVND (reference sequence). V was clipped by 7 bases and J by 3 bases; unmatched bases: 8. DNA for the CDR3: TGTGCCAGTACCCCAACAGGGGTCCCTAATGAAAAACTGTTTTTT. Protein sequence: CASTPTGVPNEKLFF.

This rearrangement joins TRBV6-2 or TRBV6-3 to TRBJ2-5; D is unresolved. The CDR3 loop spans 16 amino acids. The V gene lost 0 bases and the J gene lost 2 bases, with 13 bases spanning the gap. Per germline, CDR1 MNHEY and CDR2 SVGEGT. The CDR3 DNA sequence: TGTGCCAGCAGTTACTCTGAGACACCACGTCAAGAGACCCAGTACTTC. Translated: CASSYSETPRQETQYF.

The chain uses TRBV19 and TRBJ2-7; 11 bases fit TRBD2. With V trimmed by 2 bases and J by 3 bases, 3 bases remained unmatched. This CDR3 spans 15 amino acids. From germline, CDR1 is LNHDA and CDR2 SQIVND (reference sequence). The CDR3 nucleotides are TGTGCCAGTAGTATAACTAGCGGGAGTGGCTACGAGCAGTACTTC. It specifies CASSITSGSGYEQYF. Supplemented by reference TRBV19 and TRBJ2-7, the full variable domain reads DGGITQSPKYLFRKEGQNVTLSCEQNLNHDAMYWYRQDPGQGLRLIYYSQIVNDFQKGDIAEGYSVSREKKESFPLTVTSAQKNPTAFYLCASSITSGSGYEQYFGPGTRLTVT.

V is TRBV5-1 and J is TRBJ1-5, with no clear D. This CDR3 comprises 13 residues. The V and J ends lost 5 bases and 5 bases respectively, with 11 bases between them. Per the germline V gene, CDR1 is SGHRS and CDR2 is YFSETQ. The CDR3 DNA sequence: TGCGCCAGCAGTAGAGAGGTCGATCAGCCCCAGCATTTT. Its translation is CASSREVDQPQHF.

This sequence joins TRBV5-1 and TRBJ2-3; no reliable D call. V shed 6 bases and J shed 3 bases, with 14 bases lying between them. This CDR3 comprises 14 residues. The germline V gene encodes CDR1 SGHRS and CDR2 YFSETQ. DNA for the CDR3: TGCGCCAGCAACCTGAGGCCAGGAACAGATACGCAGTATTTT. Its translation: CASNLRPGTDTQYF.

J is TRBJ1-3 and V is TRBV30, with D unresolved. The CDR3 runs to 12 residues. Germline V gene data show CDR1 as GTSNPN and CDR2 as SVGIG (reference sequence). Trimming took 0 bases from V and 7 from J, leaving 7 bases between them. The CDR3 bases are TGTGCCTGGAGTGTACGCAGCAACACCATATATTTT. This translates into CAWSVRSNTIYF. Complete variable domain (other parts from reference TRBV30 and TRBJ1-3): SQTIHQWPATLVQPVGSPLSLECTVEGTSNPNLYWYRQAAGRGLQLLFYSVGIGQISSEVPQNLSASRPQDRQFILSSKKLLLSDSGFYLCAWSVRSNTIYFGEGSWLTVV.

CDR3 amino acids: CASSLGLPRQRFF. The CDR3 region has the DNA TGTGCCAGCAGCTTAGGACTTCCCAGACAGCGGTTCTTC. The chain couples TRBV7-2 to TRBJ2-1; perhaps TRBD1 as D (5 bases). The CDR3 loop spans 13 amino acids. V shed 1 base and J shed 15 bases, with 16 bases lying between them. Germline assignment: CDR1 SGHTA and CDR2 FQGNSA.

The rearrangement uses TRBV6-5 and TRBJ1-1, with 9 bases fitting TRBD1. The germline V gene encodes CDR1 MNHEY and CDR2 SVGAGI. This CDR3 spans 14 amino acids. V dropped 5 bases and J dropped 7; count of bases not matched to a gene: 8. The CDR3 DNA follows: TGTGCCAGCAGTAGGGACAGGGCATCCAGTGAAGCTTTCTTT. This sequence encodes CASSRDRASSEAFF.

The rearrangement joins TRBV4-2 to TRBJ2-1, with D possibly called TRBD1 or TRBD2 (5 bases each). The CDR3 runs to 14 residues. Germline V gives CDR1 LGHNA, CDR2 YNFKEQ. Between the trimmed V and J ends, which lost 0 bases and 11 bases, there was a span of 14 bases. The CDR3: CASSQDLEGRKQFF. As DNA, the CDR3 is TGTGCCAGCAGCCAAGATCTAGAGGGGCGAAAGCAGTTCTTC.

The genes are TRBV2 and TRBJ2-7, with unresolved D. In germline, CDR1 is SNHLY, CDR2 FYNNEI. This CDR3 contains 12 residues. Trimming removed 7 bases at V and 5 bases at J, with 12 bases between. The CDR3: CASTEGDHEQYF. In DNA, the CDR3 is TGTGCCAGCACGGAAGGAGACCACGAGCAGTACTTC.

CDR3 loop: CASSPEGLAGGGTDTQYF. The CDR3 coding sequence is TGTGCCAGCTCACCAGAGGGACTAGCGGGGGGCGGCACAGATACGCAGTATTTT. The chain links TRBV18 to TRBJ2-3; TRBD2 matches 15 bases. The CDR3 spans 18 residues. The junction had 4 bases not matched to a gene; V was cut back by 2 bases and J by 1 base. Germline V gives CDR1 KGHSH, CDR2 LQKENI.

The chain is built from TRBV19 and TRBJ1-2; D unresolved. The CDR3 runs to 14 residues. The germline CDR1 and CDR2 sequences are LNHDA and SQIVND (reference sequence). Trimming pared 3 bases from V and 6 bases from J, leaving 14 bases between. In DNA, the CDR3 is TGTGCCAGTAGTATGGGCGGAATCTTAGATGGCTACACCTTC. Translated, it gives CASSMGGILDGYTF.